Listed below are T cell receptor beta chains from one sample, sequenced in a study of PD-1 blockade in mismatch repair-deficient tumors. Produced via immunoSEQ multiplex PCR; TCRdb's table is partial and in-frame only. The sample carries 120,000 or so clones, 86% recorded once. The sample consisted of peripheral blood, taken 44 weeks after starting pembrolizumab. The receptors come from an adult with mismatch repair-deficient cancer. The CDR3 runs from the conserved cysteine through the conserved F or W. Each record gives: V gene, D gene, J gene, clone size, CDR3 DNA, CDR3 protein. D genes are given only for firm matches. Clone size appears in some rows only: once, few, many, or a class for an expanded clone.

TRBV5-6	-	TRBJ2-5	-	TGTGCCAGCAGCCAAACAGGGCCTGTGGGTGAGACCCAGTACTTC	CASSQTGPVGETQYF
TRBV4-1	TRBD2	TRBJ2-3	-	TGCGCCAGCAGCCCCGTAGCGGGATGGACAGATACGCAGTATTTT	CASSPVAGWTDTQYF
TRBV6-1	TRBD1	TRBJ1-4	-	TGTGCCAGCAGTGAGGTGGGACAGGGATCTGAAAAACTGTTTTTT	CASSEVGQGSEKLFF
TRBV29-1	-	TRBJ2-7	many	TGCAGCGTCGATAAGGGGAACGAGCAGTACTTC	CSVDKGNEQYF
TRBV28	TRBD2	TRBJ2-1	-	TGTGCCAGTAGTTCTATCTTAGCGGGAGGAATTGAGCAGTTCTTC	CASSSILAGGIEQFF
TRBV30	-	TRBJ2-6	-	TGTGCCTGGAAGCAACCAGGGTCAGGGGCCAACGTCCTGACTTTC	CAWKQPGSGANVLTF
TRBV7-9	-	TRBJ2-3	-	TGTGCCAGCAGCCTGTCTACCGGAAGCACAGATACGCAGTATTTT	CASSLSTGSTDTQYF
TRBV7-9	-	TRBJ2-7	-	TGTGCCAGCAGCTTGTGGAGCGGTGGGGGAGAGCAGTACTTC	CASSLWSGGGEQYF
TRBV21-1	-	TRBJ2-7	-	TGTGCCAGCCCGGGACAGACTAGCGGGAGCTCCTACGAGCAGTACTTC	CASPGQTSGSSYEQYF
TRBV18	-	TRBJ1-2	-	TGTGCCAGCTCAGAATATGGGGATGACTATGGCTACACCTTC	CASSEYGDDYGYTF
TRBV7-2	-	TRBJ2-7	-	TGTGCCAGCAGCTTAGGGGTACATAGCTCCTACGAGCAGTACTTC	CASSLGVHSSYEQYF
TRBV11-2	-	TRBJ1-1	once	TGTGCCAGCAGCTTAGGGGTTGGTTGGACTGAAGCTTTCTTT	CASSLGVGWTEAFF
TRBV6-1	-	TRBJ2-3	-	TGTGCCAGCAGTGAGTCGGGGGATACGCAGTATTTT	CASSESGDTQYF
TRBV7-8	-	TRBJ2-2	-	TGTGCCAGCAGCCCGCCCCCGGGGCGGGGTAACACCGGGGAGCTGTTTTTT	CASSPPPGRGNTGELFF
TRBV6-5	TRBD2	TRBJ2-1	-	TGTGCCAGCAGTTACTCGACTAGCGGGATGACGGATGAGCAGTTCTTC	CASSYSTSGMTDEQFF
TRBV28	TRBD1	TRBJ2-3	-	TGTGGGATACAGGGGTTAGACACAGATACGCAGTATTTT	CGIQGLDTDTQYF
TRBV27	TRBD1	TRBJ2-7	-	TGTGCCAGCAGTCTTAGGACAGGGAGCGAGCAGTACTTC	CASSLRTGSEQYF
TRBV9	TRBD1	TRBJ2-5	-	TGTGCCAGCAGCGTAGACAAAGGGGGCTTCCAAGAGACCCAGTACTTC	CASSVDKGGFQETQYF
TRBV5-3	-	TRBJ1-1	-	TGTGCCAGAAGCTCACGAGAAGGAGCTTTCTTT	CARSSREGAFF
TRBV6-1	-	TRBJ1-1	-	TGTGCCAGCAGTGGCGTAGCTTTCTTT	CASSGVAFF
TRBV11-2	-	TRBJ1-1	-	TGTGCCAGCAGAACCGTTAAGGGGAGGATTACTGAAGCTTTCTTT	CASRTVKGRITEAFF
TRBV7-9	TRBD2	TRBJ2-1	-	TGTGCCAGCAGCTCCCCCTTTCAGGGCGGGAGGTCGTACAATGAGCAGTTCTTC	CASSSPFQGGRSYNEQFF
TRBV5-1	-	TRBJ2-7	once	TGCGCCAGCAGCTTGGCCATTGGCGAGACCGTCTCCTACGAGCAGTACTTC	CASSLAIGETVSYEQYF
TRBV6-1	-	TRBJ2-7	-	TGTGCCAGCAGTGCCTTGCCGGACGCGGCCTACGAGCAGTACTTC	CASSALPDAAYEQYF
TRBV19	-	TRBJ1-5	-	TGTGCCAGTAGTATTTTTTCGCTAGATGCAAGCAATCAGCCCCAGCATTTT	CASSIFSLDASNQPQHF
TRBV10-3	-	TRBJ2-7	-	TGTGCCATCAGTGAGACAGGGAGTTCTCATTACTTC	CAISETGSSHYF
TRBV5-1	TRBD1	TRBJ2-7	-	TGCGCCAGCAGCTTTGGGACAGGGTCCTACGAGCAGTACTTC	CASSFGTGSYEQYF
TRBV18	-	TRBJ2-3	-	TGTGCCAGCTCACTATTGCCCCGGGACGGGGATACGCAGTATTTT	CASSLLPRDGDTQYF
TRBV7-2	-	TRBJ2-2	-	TGTGCCAGCAGCTTTCTAGGGCATGGCGGGGAGCTGTTTTTT	CASSFLGHGGELFF
TRBV4-1	-	TRBJ2-7	-	TGCGCCAGCAGCCAAGGGAGGGACTACGAGCAGTACTTC	CASSQGRDYEQYF
TRBV29-1	-	TRBJ2-7	-	TGCAGCGTTAAAGACGGGATAAGCCACGAGCAGTACTTC	CSVKDGISHEQYF
TRBV5-4	-	TRBJ1-1	-	TGTGCCAGCAGCTTGCCCCAGGTGCGGAACACTGAAGCTTTCTTT	CASSLPQVRNTEAFF
TRBV6-5	-	TRBJ2-7	-	TGTGCCAGCAGTCCGTTCCGGGACCCAACCTACGAGCAGTACTTC	CASSPFRDPTYEQYF
TRBV6-6	-	TRBJ2-3	-	TGTGCCATCAGTGAGAAAGGAGATACGCAGTATTTT	CAISEKGDTQYF
TRBV6-6	TRBD1	TRBJ2-7	few	TGTGCCAGTACAGGGGCCTACGAGCAGTACTTC	CASTGAYEQYF
TRBV7-9	-	TRBJ2-7	few	TGTGCCAGCAGCCCTAGGAGTGGCAGCCCCTACGAGCAGTACTTC	CASSPRSGSPYEQYF